Each of the 22 T cell receptor beta chains below was sequenced from the same sample in a study of tumor-infiltrating lymphocytes in localized non-small cell lung cancer. Sequencing was performed with immunoSEQ multiplex PCR; in TCRdb, only in-frame clones are kept and a portion is missing. Of approximately 24,000 clones in the sample, roughly 64% are singletons; the top ten hold more than 5%. Material: lung tumor tissue. The receptor set was obtained from a human donor with non-small cell lung cancer.

The chain employs TRBV5-1 and TRBJ2-2; 9 bases match TRBD2. In germline, CDR1 is SGHRS, CDR2 YFSETQ. This CDR3 has 16 residues. After removal of 2 bases from V and 1 base from J, the junction contained 3 bases not matched to a gene. CDR3 coding DNA: TGCGCCAGCAGCTTCCAACTAGCGGGGAACACCGGGGAGCTGTTTTTT. Translated: CASSFQLAGNTGELFF.

The V gene is TRBV18, the J gene TRBJ2-1; D call uncertain. V lost 5 bases and J lost 8, with 16 bases in between. This CDR3 spans 14 amino acids. The germline V gene encodes CDR1 KGHSH and CDR2 LQKENI. As DNA, the CDR3 is TGTGCCAGCTCAGGGTCAAGCATCACCGATGAGCAGTTCTTC. It translates to CASSGSSITDEQFF.

This clone appeared a few times. The V gene is TRBV5-4, the J gene TRBJ2-1, with D unresolved. Per the germline V gene, CDR1 is SGHNT and CDR2 is YYREEE (reference sequence). V was trimmed by 5 bases and J by 3 bases, leaving 15 bases between them. CDR3 length: 15 amino acids. The CDR3 DNA reads as TGTGCCAGCAGTCGGGCAACTATGGACTACAATGAGCAGTTCTTC. Translation: CASSRATMDYNEQFF.

The chain carries TRBV5-6 and TRBJ1-3; maybe TRBD1 (5 bases). The V end was cut by 4 bases, the J end by 2 bases, with 19 bases between. The CDR3 runs 17 residues. CDR1 is SGHDT, CDR2 YYEEEE, per germline. CDR3 in amino acids: CASSRDMTEGTGNTIYF. The CDR3 coding sequence is TGTGCCAGCAGCCGGGATATGACAGAGGGCACTGGAAACACCATATATTTT.

The rearrangement links TRBV7-2 to TRBJ2-7; D is tentatively TRBD1 or TRBD2 (6 bases each). Looked up from germline, CDR1 is SGHTA and CDR2 is FQGNSA. V dropped 5 bases and J dropped 6 bases, with 17 bases sitting between them. This CDR3 is 14 amino acids long. The CDR3 sequence: CASSGGGQGREQYF. CDR3 coding DNA: TGTGCCAGCAGCGGAGGGGGGCAGGGCCGCGAGCAGTACTTC.

This clone was picked up a small number of times. The chain employs TRBV2 and TRBJ1-1, with D perhaps matching TRBD1 (5 bases). The V gene's germline CDR1 is SNHLY and CDR2 FYNNEI. Trimming left V 1 base short and J 8 bases short, with 11 bases between. The CDR3 has 13 amino acids. CDR3 loop: CASSEERGQEAFF. CDR3 DNA: TGTGCCAGCAGTGAAGAGAGGGGTCAAGAAGCTTTCTTT.

The V and J genes are TRBV6-1 and TRBJ2-7; D uncertain. The CDR3 runs to 13 residues. With 3 bases removed from V and 3 bases from J, the gap between germline ends came to 9 bases. The germline V gene has CDR1 MNHNS and CDR2 SASEGT. DNA for the CDR3: TGTGCCAGCAGTGACGACGGAAACTACGAGCAGTACTTC. Protein: CASSDDGNYEQYF.

J is TRBJ2-2 and V is TRBV9; no reliable D call. Per the germline V gene, CDR1 is SGDLS and CDR2 is YYNGEE. CDR3 size: 15 residues. With 4 bases removed from V and 2 bases from J, the gap between germline ends came to 12 bases. This chain's CDR3 is CASSSPRRNTGELFF. The CDR3 region has the DNA TGTGCCAGCAGCTCCCCCCGGAGAAACACCGGGGAGCTGTTTTTT.

The chain carries TRBV7-9 and TRBJ2-7; 10 bases align to TRBD1. J lost 4 bases, V lost 2 bases, and 2 bases had no gene match. This CDR3 contains 14 residues. Looked up from germline, CDR1 is SEHNR and CDR2 is FQNEAQ (reference sequence). The CDR3 loop reads CASSLRQGAYEQYF. In DNA form, the CDR3 reads TGTGCCAGCAGCTTACGACAGGGGGCATACGAGCAGTACTTC. Together with reference TRBV7-9 and TRBJ2-7, the CDR3 gives the full variable domain: DTGVSQNPRHKITKRGQNVTFRCDPISEHNRLYWYRQTLGQGPEFLTYFQNEAQLEKSRLLSDRFSAERPKGSFSTLEIQRTEQGDSAMYLCASSLRQGAYEQYFGPGTRLTVT.

The chain is built from TRBV29-1 and TRBJ2-1; D possibly corresponds to TRBD2 (6 bases). V was shortened by 8 bases and J by 0 bases, with 20 bases between the two germline ends. The CDR3 is 16 residues long. Germline CDR1 SQVTM, CDR2 ANQGSEA. CDR3 sequence: CSLGSSAASSYNEQFF. In DNA form, the CDR3 reads TGCAGCCTGGGGTCTAGCGCCGCGAGCTCCTACAATGAGCAGTTCTTC.

The chain carries TRBV4-1 and TRBJ2-7; tentatively, D is TRBD1 (6 bases). The V and J ends lost 1 base and 6 bases respectively, with 13 bases between them. The length of the CDR3 is 14 residues. Germline-derived CDR1 and CDR2 are MGHRA and YSYEKL. CDR3 protein: CASSQGRTALEQYF. The CDR3 DNA reads as TGCGCCAGCAGCCAAGGAAGGACAGCACTCGAGCAGTACTTC.

The rearrangement links TRBV19 to TRBJ1-3; D is ambiguous. Germline loops: CDR1 LNHDA, CDR2 SQIVND (reference sequence). Deletions cut 6 bases from V and 0 bases from J, with 6 bases between. There are 13 residues in the CDR3. CDR3 nucleotides: TGTGCCAGTAGGATCTACTCTGGAAACACCATATATTTT. Protein sequence: CASRIYSGNTIYF.

The V gene is TRBV5-1, the J gene TRBJ2-1; 10 nucleotides line up with TRBD2. Germline V gene lookup returns CDR1 SGHRS and CDR2 YFSETQ. The CDR3 totals 18 residues. The trim removed 2 bases at V and 7 bases at J, leaving 15 bases unmatched. The CDR3 DNA reads as TGCGCCAGCAGCTTCCTAGCGGGAGCCCATAGCGGGGAGAATGAGCAGTTCTTC. Its translation: CASSFLAGAHSGENEQFF.

This chain links TRBV12-5 with TRBJ1-1; D is possibly TRBD1 (5 bases). CDR3 length equals 13 residues. Germline assignment: CDR1 LGHNT and CDR2 FRNRAP. V was cut by 0 bases and J by 10 bases, with 12 bases left in between. The CDR3 sequence is CASGLVQVAAAFF. CDR3 DNA sequence: TGTGCTAGTGGTTTGGTACAGGTGGCCGCAGCTTTCTTT.

In this sample, this clone turned up a few times. The chain links TRBV23-1 to TRBJ1-5, with TRBD1 identical over 9 bases. TRBV23-1 is reported as an ORF; its role is uncertain. The ends lost 10 bases at V and 1 base at J; junction bases unmatched: 8. The CDR3 consists of 15 residues. In DNA, the CDR3 is TGCGCCATCCAACCGGGACAGGGAAGCAATCAGCCCCAGCATTTT. This sequence encodes CAIQPGQGSNQPQHF.

This clone was seen only a few times. The chain links TRBV6-5 to TRBJ1-2; D is unresolved. The CDR3 covers 14 residues. Germline-derived CDR1 and CDR2 are MNHEY and SVGAGI. Trimming cost V 2 bases and J 0 bases, with 7 bases left between them. The CDR3 DNA is TGTGCCAGCAGTTACGGGATTACTAACTATGGCTACACCTTC. This gives the protein CASSYGITNYGYTF.

This clone was detected once. This sequence joins TRBV7-9 and TRBJ2-5, with 8 bases identical to TRBD1. Germline V lookup: CDR1 SEHNR, CDR2 FQNEAQ (reference sequence). V shed 3 bases and J 5 bases; nucleotides not matched to a gene: 8. The CDR3 covers 15 residues. The CDR3 is CASSLMQGAGETQYF. DNA for the CDR3: TGTGCCAGCAGCTTGATGCAGGGGGCCGGGGAGACCCAGTACTTC.

This clone was recorded once. This chain links TRBV7-3 with TRBJ2-7; weak D call: TRBD1 (5 bases). This CDR3 is built from 13 residues. Trimming took off 5 bases at V and 8 bases at J, with 16 bases between the two ends. The germline CDR1 and CDR2 sequences are SGHTA and FQGTGA. CDR3 bases: TGTGCCAGCAGCCCTTTCCCAGGGTTAAAGCAGTACTTC. Encoded protein: CASSPFPGLKQYF. The complete variable domain, with remaining parts taken from reference TRBV7-3 and TRBJ2-7, reads GAGVSQTPSNKVTEKGKYVELRCDPISGHTALYWYRQSLGQGPEFLIYFQGTGAADDSGLPNDRFFAVRPEGSVSTLKIQRTERGDSAVYLCASSPFPGLKQYFGPGTRLTVT.

The chain carries TRBV5-1 and TRBJ2-2, with D perhaps TRBD1 (6 bases). V lost 3 bases and J 7 bases, leaving 10 bases between the germline ends. The CDR3 is 13 amino acids. CDR1 is SGHRS, CDR2 YFSETQ, per germline. In DNA form, the CDR3 reads TGCGCCAGCAGCTCTACAGGGCTCGGGGAGCTGTTTTTT. As protein: CASSSTGLGELFF. Supplemented by reference TRBV5-1 and TRBJ2-2, the full variable domain reads KAGVTQTPRYLIKTRGQQVTLSCSPISGHRSVSWYQQTPGQGLQFLFEYFSETQRNKGNFPGRFSGRQFSNSRSEMNVSTLELGDSALYLCASSSTGLGELFFGEGSRLTVL.

The rearrangement links TRBV4-1 to TRBJ1-1; TRBD1 might be the D (5 bases). Germline loops: CDR1 MGHRA, CDR2 YSYEKL. Trimming took off 4 bases at V and 6 bases at J, with 21 bases between the two ends. This CDR3 contains 16 residues. CDR3 in DNA: TGCGCCAGCAGCCTTTTTCCAGAGGGGAGGGACCCTGAAGCTTTCTTT. Encoded protein: CASSLFPEGRDPEAFF.

The DNA of the CDR3 is TGTGCCAGCAGCCCCTATGTGGGGCAAGAGACCCAGTACTTC. Translating gives CASSPYVGQETQYF. The chain links TRBV5-4 to TRBJ2-5; D ambiguous. The CDR3 spans 14 residues. Germline V lookup: CDR1 SGHNT, CDR2 YYREEE (reference sequence). V dropped 4 bases and J dropped 2 bases, with 12 bases sitting between them.

V gene TRBV7-9 combines with J gene TRBJ1-1; D ambiguous. The CDR3 has 13 residues. V was pared by 0 bases and J by 8 bases, with 10 bases between. CDR1 and CDR2 from the germline V gene are SEHNR and FQNEAQ (reference sequence). In nucleotides, the CDR3 is TGTGCCAGCAGCTTAGCGCGGGAGGTGGAAGCTTTCTTT. Translating gives CASSLAREVEAFF.